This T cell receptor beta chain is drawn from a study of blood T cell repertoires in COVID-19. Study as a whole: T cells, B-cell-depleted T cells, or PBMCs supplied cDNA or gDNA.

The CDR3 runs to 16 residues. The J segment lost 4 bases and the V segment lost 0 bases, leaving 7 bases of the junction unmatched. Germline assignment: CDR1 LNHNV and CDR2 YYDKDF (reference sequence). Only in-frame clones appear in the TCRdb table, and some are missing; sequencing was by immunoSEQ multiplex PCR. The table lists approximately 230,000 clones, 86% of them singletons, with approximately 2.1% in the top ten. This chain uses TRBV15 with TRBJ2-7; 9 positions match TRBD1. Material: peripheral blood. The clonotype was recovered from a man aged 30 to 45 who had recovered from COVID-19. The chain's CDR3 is CATSRDGTGREYEQYF. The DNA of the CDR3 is TGTGCCACCAGCAGAGATGGGACAGGGAGGGAATACGAGCAGTACTTC.